Listed below are T cell receptor beta chains from one sample, sequenced in a study of blood T cell repertoires in COVID-19. The data were produced by immunoSEQ multiplex PCR, yet TCRdb's version contains in-frame clones alone and is incomplete. The sample has about 310,000 clones; over 75% are singletons. The specimen was PBMCs or T cells enriched from blood (not recorded which). These receptors came from a middle-aged woman who had recovered from COVID-19. Both conserved end residues are part of each CDR3. Fields, in order: clone size, V gene, D gene, J gene, CDR3 protein, CDR3 DNA. A D gene is named only where the DNA matches it firmly. Expanded clones are given a class, and other clones once, few, many or no size at all.

NA	TRBV27	TRBD2	TRBJ2-1	CASSSGLAGPYNEQFF	TGTGCCAGCAGTTCGGGTTTAGCGGGACCCTACAATGAGCAGTTCTTC
NA	TRBV12-5	TRBD2	TRBJ2-7	CASGVAGGPYEQYF	TGTGCTAGTGGCGTAGCGGGAGGCCCCTACGAGCAGTACTTC
once	TRBV7-8	NA	TRBJ2-5	CASSRVSAQETQYF	TGTGCCAGCAGCCGAGTGAGCGCCCAAGAGACCCAGTACTTC
once	TRBV28	TRBD2	TRBJ2-7	CASRPGLAYEQYF	TGTGCCAGCAGACCGGGACTAGCGTACGAGCAGTACTTC
NA	TRBV21-1	NA	TRBJ2-1	CASSKAGSGSYNEQFF	TGTGCCAGCAGCAAAGCGGGGAGCGGGAGTTACAATGAGCAGTTCTTC
few	TRBV28	TRBD1	TRBJ1-4	CASRPGTGGEKLFF	TGTGCCAGCAGGCCCGGGACAGGGGGTGAAAAACTGTTTTTT
NA	TRBV25-1	NA	TRBJ1-2	CASSEPGVRWGYTF	TGTGCCAGCAGTGAACCGGGGGTTCGATGGGGCTACACCTTC
NA	TRBV15	TRBD1	TRBJ2-5	CATSRDPGTEETQYF	TGTGCCACCAGCAGAGATCCGGGGACAGAAGAGACCCAGTACTTC
NA	TRBV28	NA	TRBJ1-5	CASSFRVGYGQPQHF	TGTGCCAGCAGTTTCCGAGTCGGTTACGGTCAGCCCCAGCATTTT
NA	TRBV7-8	TRBD1	TRBJ1-6	CASSYGQAEPLNSPLHF	TGTGCCAGCAGCTACGGACAGGCGGAACCCCTTAATTCACCCCTCCACTTT
NA	TRBV6-6	TRBD1	TRBJ2-5	CASSGQGRETQYF	TGTGCCAGCAGTGGACAGGGTAGGGAGACCCAGTACTTC
NA	TRBV14	NA	TRBJ1-1	CASSPIQWNTEAFF	TGTGCCAGCAGCCCTATCCAATGGAACACTGAAGCTTTCTTT
NA	TRBV6-2/TRBV6-3	NA	TRBJ1-2	CASSYGSGNYGYTF	TGTGCCAGCAGTTACGGTAGCGGGAACTATGGCTACACCTTC
NA	TRBV19	TRBD2	TRBJ2-1	CASSARGEDEQFF	TGTGCCAGTAGTGCCCGGGGGGAGGATGAGCAGTTCTTC
NA	TRBV4-1	NA	TRBJ2-1	CASSQDPAGEQFF	TGCGCCAGCAGCCAAGATCCGGCGGGTGAGCAGTTCTTC
NA	TRBV4-3	NA	TRBJ2-5	CASSRDTSGWETQYF	TGCGCCAGCAGCCGGGACACAAGTGGATGGGAGACCCAGTACTTC
NA	TRBV19	TRBD1	TRBJ1-5	CASSMTRLTGIGNQPQHF	TGTGCCAGTAGTATGACTCGCCTGACAGGGATTGGCAATCAGCCCCAGCATTTT
NA	TRBV5-1	NA	TRBJ2-7	CASSLEGAVYSYEQYF	TGCGCCAGCAGCTTGGAAGGGGCAGTATACTCCTACGAGCAGTACTTC